These T cell receptor beta chains were read from a single sample in a study of blood T cell repertoires in COVID-19. Generated by immunoSEQ multiplex PCR, the TCRdb table keeps only in-frame clones and is missing some. Here the sample spans around 38,000 clones, roughly 87% being singletons. Sequencing was done on a sample of peripheral blood. The receptor source for this set is a man between 60 and 75 years old with COVID-19, enrolled during active disease. CDR3s include the opening cysteine and the closing phenylalanine or tryptophan. A D gene is named only where the DNA matches it firmly. For some rows the clone size is stated as once, few or many, or as a class when expanded; others skip it.

size	length	D	V	J	CDR3	DNA
-	14	-	TRBV6-1	TRBJ1-5	CASSEGWSLQPQHF	TGTGCCAGCAGTGAAGGCTGGTCCCTACAGCCCCAGCATTTT
-	15	-	TRBV28	TRBJ1-2	CASRHGQLANYGYTF	TGTGCCAGCAGGCATGGACAGTTAGCTAACTATGGCTACACCTTC
-	18	TRBD2	TRBV3-1/TRBV3-2	TRBJ2-7	CASSPRPISGTSTDEQYF	TGTGCCAGCAGCCCCAGACCAATATCCGGGACTAGCACCGACGAGCAGTACTTC
-	15	-	TRBV4-1	TRBJ1-5	CASSQEQVEDQPQHF	TGCGCCAGCAGCCAAGAACAGGTTGAAGATCAGCCCCAGCATTTT
-	17	-	TRBV3-1/TRBV3-2	TRBJ1-4	CASLAGGPGPTGGKLFF	TGTGCCAGCCTCGCCGGGGGACCCGGGCCCACGGGTGGGAAACTGTTTTTT
-	19	TRBD1	TRBV27	TRBJ1-2	CASSKGTGLTGGGHGGYTF	TGTGCCAGCAGTAAGGGGACTGGCCTCACAGGGGGCGGGCATGGTGGCTACACCTTC
-	15	TRBD2	TRBV10-1	TRBJ2-3	CASSATSGNTDTQYF	TGCGCCAGCAGCGCGACTAGCGGGAACACAGATACGCAGTATTTT
-	14	-	TRBV6-5	TRBJ1-3	CASRQSISGNTIYF	TGTGCCAGCAGGCAAAGCATCTCTGGAAACACCATATATTTT
few	17	TRBD2	TRBV4-2	TRBJ2-2	CASSPLLAGGVTGELFF	TGTGCCAGCAGCCCCTTACTAGCGGGAGGCGTAACCGGGGAGCTGTTTTTT
few	17	-	TRBV28	TRBJ2-2	CASRGLKRGSGPGELFF	TGTGCCAGCAGGGGACTTAAGAGAGGGAGCGGGCCCGGGGAGCTGTTTTTT
-	16	-	TRBV11-2	TRBJ2-7	CASSSFKEGSPYEQYF	TGTGCCAGCAGCTCCTTTAAGGAGGGGAGTCCCTACGAGCAGTACTTC
-	16	TRBD2	TRBV30	TRBJ2-7	CAWRGGALAEHYEQYF	TGTGCCTGGAGGGGGGGAGCCCTAGCGGAGCACTACGAGCAGTACTTC
once	14	-	TRBV11-1	TRBJ2-1	CASSQAGGGNEQFF	TGTGCCAGCAGCCAGGCAGGGGGAGGCAATGAGCAGTTCTTC
once	16	-	TRBV11-1	TRBJ2-5	CASSYGQLKFQETQYF	TGTGCCAGCAGTTATGGACAGCTAAAATTCCAAGAGACCCAGTACTTC
-	14	TRBD2	TRBV30	TRBJ2-4	CAWMIPGLENIQYF	TGTGCCTGGATGATACCGGGACTAGAAAACATTCAGTACTTC
-	15	TRBD1	TRBV4-3	TRBJ1-1	CASSARTGGDTEAFF	TGCGCCAGCAGCGCCCGGACAGGCGGGGACACTGAAGCTTTCTTT
-	11	TRBD1	TRBV19	TRBJ1-2	CASLTGVGYTF	TGTGCCAGTCTGACAGGGGTAGGCTACACCTTC